The 5 T cell receptor beta chains reported below all come from one sample, sequenced in a study of blood T cell repertoires in COVID-19. Only in-frame clones appear in the TCRdb table, and some are missing; sequencing was by immunoSEQ multiplex PCR. The table has approximately 210,000 clones, approximately 84% seen once; the top ten hold 15%. Material: PBMCs or T cells enriched from blood (not recorded which). These receptors all stem from a man aged 40-55 years who had recovered from COVID-19.

The V and J genes are TRBV28 and TRBJ1-5; 10 positions agree with TRBD1. Per the germline V gene, CDR1 is MDHEN and CDR2 is SYDVKM. This CDR3 spans 16 amino acids. V shed 5 bases, J shed 0 bases, and the junction held 4 bases outside the gene matches. The CDR3 spells CASSPTGGGSNQPQHF. For the CDR3, the DNA is TGTGCCAGCAGTCCGACAGGGGGCGGTAGCAATCAGCCCCAGCATTTT.

The rearrangement uses TRBV5-1 and TRBJ2-6; D might be TRBD1 (6 bases). V was cut by 4 bases and J by 4 bases, with 18 bases left in between. In germline, CDR1 is SGHRS, CDR2 YFSETQ. The CDR3 runs to 17 residues. CDR3 protein: CASSDSVGGSGANVLTF. CDR3 nucleotide sequence: TGCGCCAGCAGCGATTCCGTAGGGGGATCCGGGGCCAACGTCCTGACTTTC.

The chain uses TRBV18 and TRBJ2-7; 7 bases map to TRBD1. This CDR3 region has 17 residues. Germline V lookup: CDR1 KGHSH, CDR2 LQKENI. Trimming at V came to 3 bases and at J to 3 bases, leaving 14 bases not matched to a gene. The CDR3 DNA reads as TGTGCCAGCTCACCTATGAGGGGACAGTCTTCGCTCTACGAGCAGTACTTC. It encodes CASSPMRGQSSLYEQYF.

CDR3 sequence reads: CASSSGVASGGIGELFF. As DNA, the CDR3 is TGTGCCAGCAGCTCAGGAGTCGCGAGCGGGGGTATCGGGGAGCTGTTTTTT. This chain joins TRBV11-2 and TRBJ2-2; the match to TRBD2 covers 8 bases. The trim removed 4 bases at V and 7 bases at J, leaving 14 bases unmatched. Germline V gives CDR1 SGHAT, CDR2 FQNNGV. This CDR3 has 17 residues. Full variable domain (outside the CDR3, taken from reference TRBV11-2 and TRBJ2-2): EAGVAQSPRYKIIEKRQSVAFWCNPISGHATLYWYQQILGQGPKLLIQFQNNGVVDDSQLPKDRFSAERLKGVDSTLKIQPAKLEDSAVYLCASSSGVASGGIGELFFGEGSRLTVL.

This chain links TRBV28 with TRBJ1-4; D remains ambiguous. The CDR3 runs to 13 residues. Germline-derived CDR1 and CDR2 are MDHEN and SYDVKM. With 3 bases removed from V and 8 bases from J, the gap between germline ends came to 10 bases. The CDR3 DNA reads TGTGCCAGCAGTTTGACGGCCGGGGAAAAACTGTTTTTT. Encoded protein: CASSLTAGEKLFF.